This TCR beta chain was captured in a study of blood T cell repertoires in COVID-19. Study summary: Nucleic acid was either cDNA or gDNA, and it came from T cells, B-cell-depleted T cells, or PBMCs.

As originally analysed: Quantification of nucleated cells was approximated via reference gene primer amplification. Profiled with immunoSEQ multiplex PCR; TCRdb holds only in-frame clones, not every one. That table furnishes V, J and clone size, whereas the DNA furnished D and trimming. The sample yields fewer than 150,000 clones, about nine tenths seen once. The source is a man aged 45-65 years with active or convalescent COVID-19. Material: peripheral blood.

In DNA form, the CDR3 reads TGTGCCAGCAGCGTAGATGGCAGGCGTCAGCCCCAGCATTTT. Its translation: CASSVDGRRQPQHF. This chain connects TRBV9 to TRBJ1-5, with no clear D. CDR1 and CDR2 (germline): SGDLS, YYNGEE. The CDR3 is 14 residues long. Between the trimmed V and J ends, which lost 0 bases and 6 bases, there was a span of 10 bases.